The 26 T cell receptor beta chains given below trace back to one sample, sequenced in a study of T cell responses to AZD1222 COVID-19 vaccine. The protocol was immunoSEQ multiplex PCR, while the TCRdb copy is restricted to in-frame clones and leaves out a portion. The sample has around 78,000 clones; 90% are singletons. The input for sequencing was peripheral blood, taken 28 days after the second AZD1222 dose. These receptors all come from an adult who received the AZD1222 COVID-19 vaccine.

This chain links TRBV5-1 with TRBJ1-1; D call uncertain. V was clipped by 2 bases and J by 5 bases, with 10 bases between them. The CDR3 runs 13 residues. CDR1 and CDR2 (germline): SGHRS, YFSETQ. Here the CDR3 reads CASSLPGGTEAFF. The CDR3 nucleotides are TGCGCCAGCAGCTTACCGGGTGGTACTGAAGCTTTCTTT.

The rearrangement joins TRBV11-3 to TRBJ2-2, with D perhaps assigned TRBD1 or TRBD2 (5 bases each). CDR1 and CDR2 (germline): SGHNT, YENEEA. This CDR3 is built from 16 residues. V was cut by 1 base and J by 4 bases, with 13 bases left in between. In DNA form, the CDR3 reads TGTGCCAGCAGCTTAGGGAGTGGGGCGGGCACCGGGGAGCTGTTTTTT. Its translation is CASSLGSGAGTGELFF.

The CDR3 DNA reads as TGTGCCAGCAGAAAGACTAGCGGGGGGTCCTACGAGCAGTACTTC. This translates into CASRKTSGGSYEQYF. The chain has TRBV7-2 and TRBJ2-7; TRBD2 matches 13 bases. The CDR3 is 15 residues long. Germline CDR1 reads SGHTA; CDR2 reads FQGNSA. The V gene end was trimmed by 6 bases and the J gene end by 1 base; junction bases not matched to a gene: 3.

The chain recombines TRBV3-1 (or the pseudogene TRBV3-2) with TRBJ1-6; D is ambiguous. CDR1 is LGHDT and CDR2 is YNNKEL in the germline V gene (reference sequence). This CDR3 spans 19 amino acids. V shed 4 bases and J shed 2 bases, with 21 bases lying between them. The CDR3 loop is CASSPAGNRGGTYNSPLHF. The CDR3 DNA follows: TGTGCCAGCAGCCCGGCCGGGAACCGCGGCGGGACCTATAATTCACCCCTCCACTTT.

The chain uses TRBV28 and TRBJ1-5, with a tentative D call TRBD1 (5 bases). The V end lost 5 bases, the J end lost 6 bases, and 8 bases lay between the germline ends. CDR1 MDHEN and CDR2 SYDVKM come from the germline V gene. The CDR3 covers 12 residues. Here the CDR3 reads CASSPQGQPQHF. The CDR3 DNA follows: TGTGCCAGCAGTCCGCAGGGTCAGCCCCAGCATTTT.

The chain has TRBV2 and TRBJ2-1; D unclear. With 4 bases removed from V and 4 bases from J, the gap between germline ends came to 14 bases. This CDR3 region has 15 residues. Per germline, CDR1 SNHLY and CDR2 FYNNEI. Written as DNA, the CDR3 is TGTGCCAGCAGTGGGTCGGCGAGCATATACAATGAGCAGTTCTTC. Amino acids: CASSGSASIYNEQFF.

The chain recombines TRBV7-2 with TRBJ1-5; D remains ambiguous. V lost 5 bases and J 0 bases, leaving 11 bases between the germline ends. This CDR3 has 15 amino acids. In germline, CDR1 is SGHTA, CDR2 FQGNSA. The CDR3 is CASSEGTYSNQPQHF. The DNA for the CDR3 is TGTGCCAGCAGCGAGGGCACATATAGCAATCAGCCCCAGCATTTT.

The genes are TRBV5-1 and TRBJ1-2; the D gene is possibly TRBD1 (6 bases). Germline assignment: CDR1 SGHRS and CDR2 YFSETQ. Trimming stripped 0 bases from V and 4 bases from J, with 10 bases between. This CDR3 has 14 amino acids. The CDR3 sequence is CASSLETGPYGYTF. The DNA for the CDR3 is TGCGCCAGCAGCTTGGAGACAGGTCCCTATGGCTACACCTTC.

The chain uses TRBV7-9 and TRBJ2-7; TRBD1 aligns across 11 bases. Germline loops: CDR1 SEHNR, CDR2 FQNEAQ (reference sequence). This CDR3 comprises 17 residues. The J segment lost 1 base and the V segment lost 3 bases, leaving 8 bases of the junction unmatched. The CDR3 sequence is CASSLWTGGPPSYEQYF. CDR3 nucleotide sequence: TGTGCCAGCAGCTTGTGGACAGGGGGCCCCCCATCCTACGAGCAGTACTTC.

The chain has TRBV14 and TRBJ1-4; 7 nucleotides line up with TRBD1. This CDR3 spans 14 amino acids. Germline V CDR1 and CDR2: SGHDN, FVKESK. With 4 bases clipped from V and 4 bases from J, the junction kept 3 bases outside the gene matches. CDR3 coding DNA: TGTGCCAGCAGCCCTGACAGGGTTAATGAAAAACTGTTTTTT. Residues: CASSPDRVNEKLFF.

The genes are TRBV9 and TRBJ1-1; 7 nucleotides align to TRBD1. The trim removed 4 bases at V and 5 bases at J, leaving 5 bases unmatched. The CDR3 has 13 amino acids. Germline-derived CDR1 and CDR2 are SGDLS and YYNGEE. CDR3 sequence (DNA): TGTGCCAGCAGCCTCTCAGGGGGTACTGAAGCTTTCTTT. Protein product: CASSLSGGTEAFF.

This chain connects TRBV18 to TRBJ2-1; D may be TRBD1 (5 bases). CDR3 length equals 14 residues. The V end lost 3 bases, the J end lost 3 bases, and 9 bases lay between the germline ends. Per the germline V gene, CDR1 is KGHSH and CDR2 is LQKENI. The DNA of the CDR3 is TGTGCCAGCTCACCGGAACAGGTCTACAATGAGCAGTTCTTC. Residues: CASSPEQVYNEQFF.

The DNA of the CDR3 is TGTGCCAGCTCACCCCTCACATCGAGCACAGATACGCAGTATTTT. As protein: CASSPLTSSTDTQYF. The chain uses TRBV18 and TRBJ2-3; D is undetermined. This CDR3 has 15 residues. Germline CDR1 reads KGHSH; CDR2 reads LQKENI. V was trimmed by 3 bases and J by 0 bases, leaving 10 bases between them.

The V gene is TRBV18, the J gene TRBJ1-1; D call uncertain. The CDR3 has 14 amino acids. Trimming left V 2 bases short and J 1 base short, with 8 bases between. Germline loops: CDR1 KGHSH, CDR2 LQKENI. CDR3 region: CASSPKVKNTEAFF. The CDR3 bases are TGTGCCAGCTCACCAAAGGTAAAGAACACTGAAGCTTTCTTT. The full variable domain, with the rest looked up from reference TRBV18 and TRBJ1-1, is NAGVMQNPRHLVRRRGQEARLRCSPMKGHSHVYWYRQLPEEGLKFMVYLQKENIIDESGMPKERFSAEFPKEGPSILRIQQVVRGDSAAYFCASSPKVKNTEAFFGQGTRLTVV.

The rearrangement joins TRBV2 to TRBJ2-1; 8 bases match TRBD2. This CDR3 is 14 amino acids long. Germline V gene data show CDR1 as SNHLY and CDR2 as FYNNEI. V shed 3 bases, J shed 4 bases, and the junction held 2 bases outside the gene matches. CDR3 nucleotides: TGTGCCAGCAGTGACACTAGCGGATACAATGAGCAGTTCTTC. Translated: CASSDTSGYNEQFF.

J is TRBJ1-1 and V is TRBV9; D unresolved. V lost 2 bases and J lost 2, with 10 bases in between. This CDR3 contains 14 residues. Per germline, CDR1 SGDLS and CDR2 YYNGEE. The DNA of the CDR3 is TGTGCCAGCAGCGTTGAGGCTTCAAACACTGAAGCTTTCTTT. Translation: CASSVEASNTEAFF.

The rearrangement links TRBV30 to TRBJ1-4; TRBD1 matches at 11 bases. Germline V CDR1 and CDR2: GTSNPN, SVGIG (reference sequence). After removal of 5 bases from V and 2 bases from J, the junction contained 4 bases not matched to a gene. The CDR3 has 15 amino acids. Here the CDR3 reads CAWGDRGTTNEKLFF. The CDR3 DNA follows: TGTGCCTGGGGGGACAGGGGGACTACTAATGAAAAACTGTTTTTT.

V gene TRBV4-1 combines with J gene TRBJ2-5, with D possibly being TRBD2 (5 bases). Germline CDR1 MGHRA, CDR2 YSYEKL. There are 13 residues in the CDR3. The V end was cut by 1 base, the J end by 5 bases, with 8 bases between. CDR3 sequence (DNA): TGCGCCAGCAGCCAAGGCGGGCCGGAGACCCAGTACTTC. Protein: CASSQGGPETQYF.

The CDR3: CASSLVPGNSPLHF. In DNA form, the CDR3 reads TGTGCCAGCAGCTTAGTACCGGGGAATTCACCCCTCCACTTT. V is TRBV11-1 and J is TRBJ1-6; no definite D call. Germline-derived CDR1 and CDR2 are SGHAT and FQDESV (reference sequence). CDR3 length equals 14 residues. Trimming pared 1 base from V and 7 bases from J, leaving 8 bases between. The full variable domain, its missing parts supplied by reference TRBV11-1 and TRBJ1-6, is EAEVAQSPRYKITEKSQAVAFWCDPISGHATLYWYRQILGQGPELLVQFQDESVVDDSQLPKDRFSAERLKGVDSTLKIQPAELGDSAMYLCASSLVPGNSPLHFGNGTRLTVT.

The chain has TRBV30 and TRBJ2-7; the D is unclear. V shed 3 bases and J shed 8 bases, with 14 bases lying between them. Germline CDR1 reads GTSNPN; CDR2 reads SVGIG (reference sequence). This CDR3 comprises 12 residues. The CDR3 nucleotides read TGTGCCTGGAGCGCCCGGACGGTCAAGCAGTACTTC. Protein product: CAWSARTVKQYF.

The chain has TRBV3-1 (or the pseudogene TRBV3-2) and TRBJ1-4; TRBD1 is a possible D gene (5 bases). Trimming removed 3 bases at V and 3 bases at J, with 11 bases between. The CDR3 is 15 residues long. Looked up from germline, CDR1 is LGHDT and CDR2 is YNNKEL (reference sequence). For the CDR3, the DNA is TGTGCCAGCAGCCAGACCGGGACGGCTAATGAAAAACTGTTTTTT. This encodes CASSQTGTANEKLFF.

The V call is TRBV4-3, the J call TRBJ1-6; unclear D gene. Germline values: CDR1 LGHNA, CDR2 YSLEER. This CDR3 contains 16 residues. The germline V and J ends were trimmed by 0 bases and 7 bases, with 13 bases remaining between them. In DNA, the CDR3 is TGCGCCAGCAGCCAAGATTCGACGGTGGGGAATTCACCCCTCCACTTT. Amino acids: CASSQDSTVGNSPLHF.

The chain combines TRBV6-5 with TRBJ2-7; perhaps D is TRBD1 or TRBD2 (5 bases each). This CDR3 has 15 amino acids. Germline assignment: CDR1 MNHEY and CDR2 SVGAGI. The V end was cut by 7 bases, the J end by 0 bases, with 16 bases between. This CDR3 reads CASTAGTGHSYEQYF. CDR3 sequence (DNA): TGTGCCAGCACCGCAGGGACCGGGCACTCCTACGAGCAGTACTTC.

The sample holds a few counts of this clone. The V call is TRBV18, the J call TRBJ1-2, with unresolved D. The CDR3 covers 13 residues. The V end lost 6 bases, the J end lost 2 bases, and 10 bases lay between the germline ends. Germline CDR1 is KGHSH and CDR2 is LQKENI. CDR3 sequence (DNA): TGTGCCAGCTCTCCGACGGGGAACTATGGCTACACCTTC. As protein: CASSPTGNYGYTF.

This rearrangement joins TRBV7-9 to TRBJ2-1; D is unclear. Germline CDR1 SEHNR, CDR2 FQNEAQ (reference sequence). The CDR3 has 12 amino acids. Between the trimmed V and J ends, which lost 1 base and 9 bases, there was a span of 7 bases. The CDR3 loop reads CASSLVAVEQFF. CDR3 sequence (DNA): TGTGCCAGCAGCTTAGTGGCAGTTGAGCAGTTCTTC. The entire variable domain, with the rest obtained from reference TRBV7-9 and TRBJ2-1, is as follows: DTGVSQNPRHKITKRGQNVTFRCDPISEHNRLYWYRQTLGQGPEFLTYFQNEAQLEKSRLLSDRFSAERPKGSFSTLEIQRTEQGDSAMYLCASSLVAVEQFFGPGTRLTVL.

The chain carries TRBV18 and TRBJ1-1; a weak D match, TRBD1 (5 bases). The CDR3 loop spans 18 amino acids. Trimming took 3 bases from V and 2 from J, leaving 22 bases between them. Looked up from germline, CDR1 is KGHSH and CDR2 is LQKENI. For the CDR3, the DNA is TGTGCCAGCTCACCTCAGGGACCGACGACGAGGTCAAACACTGAAGCTTTCTTT. Amino acids: CASSPQGPTTRSNTEAFF.